Given below is one T cell receptor (beta chain) in context. The data are from a study of blood T cells in healthy people across ages. Together with a sample-barcoded 5' primer, a J-beta primer mix was included in a second PCR lasting about 6 to 11 cycles. TCRdb recomputed calls from the 5' RACE reads with MiXCR, one row per CDR3 protein. This table holds around 1,500,000 distinct CDR3 sequences, roughly 28% found once. This CDR3 comprises 12 residues. V was trimmed by 4 bases and J by 6 bases, leaving 9 bases between them. The rearrangement links TRBV12-3 or TRBV12-4 to TRBJ1-1; unclear D gene. The receptor comes from a woman in her 30s in good health. Material: blood. The DNA for the CDR3 is TGTGCCAGCAGTTGGGGAGAGGCTGAAGCTTTCTTT. This gives the protein CASSWGEAEAFF.